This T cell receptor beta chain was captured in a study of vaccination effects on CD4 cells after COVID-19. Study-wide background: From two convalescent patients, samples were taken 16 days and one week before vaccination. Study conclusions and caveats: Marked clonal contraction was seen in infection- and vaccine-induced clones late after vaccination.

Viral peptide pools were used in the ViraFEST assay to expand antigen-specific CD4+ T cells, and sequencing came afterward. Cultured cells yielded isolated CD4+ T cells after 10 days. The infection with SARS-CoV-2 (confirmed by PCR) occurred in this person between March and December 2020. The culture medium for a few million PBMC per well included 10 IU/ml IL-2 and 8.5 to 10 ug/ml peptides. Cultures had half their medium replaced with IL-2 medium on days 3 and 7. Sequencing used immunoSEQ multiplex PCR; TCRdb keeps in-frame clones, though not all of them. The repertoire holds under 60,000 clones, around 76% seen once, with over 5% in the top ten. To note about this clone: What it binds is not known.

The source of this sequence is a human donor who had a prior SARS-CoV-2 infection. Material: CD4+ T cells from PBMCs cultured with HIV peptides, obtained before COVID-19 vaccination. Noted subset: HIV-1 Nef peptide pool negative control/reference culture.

The DNA of the CDR3 is TGCGCCAGCAGCCGGGAAGCTCGGGGGGGGGACACCGGGGAGCTGTTTTTT. This sequence encodes CASSREARGGDTGELFF. The rearrangement links TRBV4-3 to TRBJ2-2; TRBD2 matches at 8 bases. This CDR3 has 17 residues. Germline lookup yields CDR1 LGHNA and CDR2 YSLEER. V lost 4 bases to trimming and J lost 3 bases; unmatched junction nucleotides: 10.